A selection of T cell receptor beta chains follows, all from one sample in a study of monozygotic twins with inflammatory bowel disease. TCRdb reprocessed the 5' RACE reads, with one entry per CDR3 protein and no DNA. Its listing shows roughly 300,000 distinct CDR3 sequences. The sequenced sample consisted of blood. The source is a human donor with ulcerative colitis or Crohn's disease, or a healthy co-twin of an affected twin (not recorded which). Each CDR3 is given with its conserved first and last residue.

v_gene	j_gene	CDR3aa
TRBV7-3	TRBJ1-2	CASSSPTGWDGYTF
TRBV4-3	TRBJ2-7	CASSQEGTSVYEQYF
TRBV20-1	TRBJ1-4	CSARDYGEKLFF
TRBV20-1	TRBJ1-5	CSASKGQVNQPQHF
TRBV5-6	TRBJ2-1	CASSLVTRRSSYNEQFF
TRBV27	TRBJ2-7	CTSGKTSGRPPSSYEQYF
TRBV10-3	TRBJ2-7	CAIGRDLSYEQYF
TRBV7-9	TRBJ2-4	CASSPRGTKNMQYF
TRBV10-3	TRBJ2-1	CAISESGGRFEQFF
TRBV15	TRBJ2-1	CATSGSSRSYNEQFF
TRBV29-1	TRBJ1-4	CSVEENRGEKLFF